The 6 T cell receptor beta chains listed next were all sequenced from one sample in a study of blood T cells in healthy people across ages. With a J-beta primer mix and a sample-barcoded 5' primer, a second PCR ran about 7 to 12 cycles. Using its own MiXCR run on the 5' RACE reads, TCRdb lists one record per CDR3 protein. There are around 940,000 distinct CDR3 sequences in the sample; 51% occur only once, and over 20% lies in the top ten. The sample consisted of blood. The source is a woman in her sixties in good health.

This clonotype has a handful of counts. The rearrangement uses TRBV12-3 or TRBV12-4 and TRBJ2-7; D not resolved. V was pared by 3 bases and J by 4 bases, with 7 bases between. This CDR3 contains 12 residues. The CDR3 nucleotides are TGTGCCAGCAGTTTTATGAGATACGAGCAGTACTTC. Translating gives CASSFMRYEQYF.

This clonotype was found a few times. Here the CDR3 reads CAISDPGDGNIQYF. CDR3 bases: TGTGCCATCAGTGACCCGGGAGATGGGAACATTCAGTACTTC. The rearrangement links TRBV10-3 to TRBJ2-4; the D gene is possibly TRBD2 (6 bases). Germline lookup yields CDR1 ENHRY and CDR2 SYGVKD. Trimming cost V 3 bases and J 7 bases, with 13 bases left between them. The CDR3 has 14 residues.

The chain uses TRBV15 and TRBJ1-5, with D maybe TRBD1 (5 bases). Trimming cost V 2 bases and J 7 bases, with 9 bases left between them. Germline-derived CDR1 and CDR2 are LNHNV and YYDKDF (reference sequence). The CDR3 contains 13 residues. The CDR3 DNA reads as TGTGCCACCAGCAGACAGGGCGGCCAGCCCCAGCATTTT. It translates to CATSRQGGQPQHF.

The J gene is TRBJ2-7, the V gene TRBV25-1; D remains ambiguous. The CDR3 runs to 15 residues. CDR1 MGHDK and CDR2 SYGVNS come from the germline V gene. V lost 3 bases and J 5 bases, leaving 17 bases between the germline ends. The CDR3 bases are TGTGCCAGCAGTGATGGCTTAAAGGTCCTAAACGAGCAGTACTTC. Its protein is CASSDGLKVLNEQYF.

The chain carries TRBV6-6 and TRBJ2-1; TRBD2 aligns across 9 bases. CDR3 size: 14 residues. Losses at the gene ends were 7 bases for V and 3 bases for J; bases not matched to a gene: 4. Germline loops: CDR1 MNHNY, CDR2 SVGAGI (reference sequence). The chain's CDR3 is CASTLAGFYNEQFF. The CDR3 DNA is TGTGCCAGCACCCTAGCGGGATTCTACAATGAGCAGTTCTTC.

The chain recombines TRBV4-2 with TRBJ2-6; no clear D. V lost 2 bases and J 0 bases, leaving 8 bases between the germline ends. Germline CDR1 is LGHNA and CDR2 is YNFKEQ. The CDR3 runs 16 residues. CDR3 in amino acids: CASSQLKSSGANVLTF. CDR3 in DNA: TGTGCCAGCAGCCAACTGAAGAGCTCTGGGGCCAACGTCCTGACTTTC.